The T cell receptor beta chain described here comes from a study of cytotoxic CD8 clonotypes in ibrutinib-treated CLL. Study context: Responses comprised around 24 partial and 2 complete; at median around 70 months, 14 remained remitted and approximately twelve progressed.

Details on this clone: The antigen remains undetermined.

Sequencing used immunoSEQ multiplex PCR; TCRdb keeps in-frame clones, though not all of them. The top ten hold 5.1% of the sample, which has 110,000 to 150,000 clones, 76% seen once. Study-wide points: Clonality went up at ibrutinib response and then declined back toward baseline at progression.

The TCR comes from a human donor with chronic lymphocytic leukemia. The starting material was PBMCs, obtained after 24 months of ibrutinib treatment.

Here the CDR3 DNA reads TGTGCCAGCAGTCCCACGGGTGGCGGGGAGCTGTTTTTT. This translates into CASSPTGGGELFF. This chain joins TRBV27 and TRBJ2-2; no firm D call. This CDR3 comprises 13 residues. Trimming removed 5 bases at V and 7 bases at J, with 11 bases between. Germline assignment: CDR1 MNHEY and CDR2 SMNVEV (reference sequence).